Reported below is one T cell receptor (beta chain). The junction had 5 bases not matched to a gene; V was cut back by 6 bases and J by 1 base. This CDR3 is built from 14 residues. Germline-derived CDR1 and CDR2 are MNHEY and SVGAGI. The data derive from a study of blood T cell repertoires in COVID-19. Study-level background: From T cells, B-cell-depleted T cells, or PBMCs came the material, which was cDNA or gDNA.

The table came from immunoSEQ multiplex PCR; TCRdb's copy has only in-frame clones and leaves some out. The sample lists 28,000 or so clones; under 90% were seen once. The sequence was collected from a human donor in a cohort sampled during active COVID-19. Material: peripheral blood. This rearrangement joins TRBV6-5 to TRBJ2-5, with 7 nucleotides matching TRBD1. CDR3 sequence: CASREGQRQETQYF. The CDR3 nucleotides are TGTGCCAGCAGAGAGGGACAGCGCCAAGAGACCCAGTACTTC.